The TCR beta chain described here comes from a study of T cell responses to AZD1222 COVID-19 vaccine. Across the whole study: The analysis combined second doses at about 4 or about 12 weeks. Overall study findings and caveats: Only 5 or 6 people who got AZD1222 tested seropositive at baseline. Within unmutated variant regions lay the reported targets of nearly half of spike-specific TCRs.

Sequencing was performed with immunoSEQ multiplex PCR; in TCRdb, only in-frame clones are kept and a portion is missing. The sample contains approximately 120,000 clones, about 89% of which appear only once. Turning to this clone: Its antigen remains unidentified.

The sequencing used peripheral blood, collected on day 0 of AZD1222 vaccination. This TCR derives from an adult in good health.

DNA of the CDR3: TGTGCCAGCAGTTTAACGGACAGGGATCCGACCTATGGCTACACCTTC. Protein product: CASSLTDRDPTYGYTF. V and J are TRBV28 and TRBJ1-2, with 8 bases aligning to TRBD1. The CDR3 covers 16 residues. Germline assignment: CDR1 MDHEN and CDR2 SYDVKM. Losses at the gene ends were 2 bases for V and 4 bases for J; bases not matched to a gene: 9.